This is a list of T cell receptor beta chains from one sample in a study of T cell responses to AZD1222 COVID-19 vaccine. TCRdb's copy holds only in-frame clones and misses some; the assay was immunoSEQ multiplex PCR. The sample lists nearly 90,000 clones; about nine tenths were seen once. Source: peripheral blood, taken 28 days after the second AZD1222 dose. Every receptor here comes from an adult who received the AZD1222 COVID-19 vaccine. Both conserved end residues are part of each CDR3. A D gene is named only where the DNA matches it firmly. For some rows the clone size is stated as once, few or many, or as a class when expanded; others skip it.

j_gene: TRBJ2-7
abundance: .
v_gene: TRBV7-2
d_gene: .
CDR3aa: CASSFAYEQYF
CDR3nt: TGTGCCAGCAGCTTTGCCTACGAGCAGTACTTC

j_gene: TRBJ1-2
abundance: .
v_gene: TRBV19
d_gene: .
CDR3aa: CASSKLRGGYTF
CDR3nt: TGTGCCAGTAGCAAGTTACGTGGAGGCTACACCTTC

j_gene: TRBJ1-5
abundance: .
v_gene: TRBV12-3/TRBV12-4
d_gene: TRBD1
CDR3aa: CASSDRAQPQHF
CDR3nt: TGTGCCAGCAGCGACAGGGCTCAGCCCCAGCATTTT

j_gene: TRBJ2-5
abundance: .
v_gene: TRBV24-1
d_gene: .
CDR3aa: CATSDRPGMTETQYF
CDR3nt: TGTGCCACCAGTGATCGCCCAGGGATGACGGAGACCCAGTACTTC

j_gene: TRBJ2-7
abundance: .
v_gene: TRBV19
d_gene: TRBD1
CDR3aa: CASSIRQGKEYEQYF
CDR3nt: TGTGCCAGTAGTATCCGACAGGGGAAGGAGTACGAGCAGTACTTC

j_gene: TRBJ2-1
abundance: .
v_gene: TRBV5-1
d_gene: .
CDR3aa: CASSLFTPGLKEDNEQFF
CDR3nt: TGCGCCAGCAGCTTGTTCACCCCGGGACTGAAAGAAGACAATGAGCAGTTCTTC

j_gene: TRBJ1-1
abundance: once
v_gene: TRBV7-9
d_gene: TRBD1
CDR3aa: CASSPGVAGGQAFF
CDR3nt: TGTGCCAGCAGCCCAGGGGTGGCAGGGGGCCAAGCTTTCTTT

j_gene: TRBJ1-5
abundance: .
v_gene: TRBV6-2/TRBV6-3
d_gene: .
CDR3aa: CASSYPGPPQHF
CDR3nt: TGTGCCAGCAGTTACCCGGGCCCGCCCCAGCATTTT

j_gene: TRBJ2-7
abundance: .
v_gene: TRBV4-1
d_gene: .
CDR3aa: CASRSRSYEQYF
CDR3nt: TGCGCCAGCCGTTCCAGGAGCTACGAGCAGTACTTC

j_gene: TRBJ2-3
abundance: .
v_gene: TRBV6-4
d_gene: TRBD2
CDR3aa: CASSDAGGMDTQYF
CDR3nt: TGTGCCAGCAGTGATGCGGGGGGGATGGATACGCAGTATTTT

j_gene: TRBJ1-1
abundance: once
v_gene: TRBV13
d_gene: .
CDR3aa: CASRQSTSLGPDTEAFF
CDR3nt: TGTGCCAGCAGACAGTCCACATCCCTAGGGCCAGACACTGAAGCTTTCTTT

j_gene: TRBJ1-2
abundance: .
v_gene: TRBV2
d_gene: .
CDR3aa: CASSNREHYGYTF
CDR3nt: TGTGCCAGCAGTAACCGGGAGCACTATGGCTACACCTTC

j_gene: TRBJ2-1
abundance: .
v_gene: TRBV7-9
d_gene: .
CDR3aa: CASSLMGTYNEQFF
CDR3nt: TGTGCCAGCAGCTTGATGGGCACGTACAATGAGCAGTTCTTC

j_gene: TRBJ1-2
abundance: .
v_gene: TRBV6-5
d_gene: .
CDR3aa: CASSYVGFDYGYTF
CDR3nt: TGTGCCAGCAGTTACGTCGGTTTTGACTATGGCTACACCTTC

j_gene: TRBJ1-3
abundance: .
v_gene: TRBV7-9
d_gene: .
CDR3aa: CASTRGESSGNTIYF
CDR3nt: TGTGCCAGCACCAGGGGAGAAAGCTCTGGAAACACCATATATTTT

j_gene: TRBJ1-2
abundance: .
v_gene: TRBV3-1/TRBV3-2
d_gene: .
CDR3aa: CASSRSGGRTNYGYTF
CDR3nt: TGTGCCAGCAGCCGAAGCGGGGGGCGGACTAACTATGGCTACACCTTC

j_gene: TRBJ1-2
abundance: .
v_gene: TRBV7-9
d_gene: .
CDR3aa: CASSLRGDGYTF
CDR3nt: TGTGCCAGCAGCTTAAGGGGGGACGGCTACACCTTC

j_gene: TRBJ1-5
abundance: .
v_gene: TRBV28
d_gene: .
CDR3aa: CASSSARGNQPQHF
CDR3nt: TGTGCCAGCAGCTCAGCACGGGGCAATCAGCCCCAGCATTTT

j_gene: TRBJ1-1
abundance: .
v_gene: TRBV28
d_gene: TRBD1
CDR3aa: CASSLTGQKRNTEAFF
CDR3nt: TGTGCCAGCAGTTTAACGGGACAGAAGAGAAACACTGAAGCTTTCTTT

j_gene: TRBJ2-7
abundance: .
v_gene: TRBV12-3/TRBV12-4
d_gene: TRBD1
CDR3aa: CASSWDRRSEQYF
CDR3nt: TGTGCCAGCAGTTGGGACAGGAGAAGCGAGCAGTACTTC

j_gene: TRBJ1-3
abundance: .
v_gene: TRBV9
d_gene: .
CDR3aa: CASRKDGNTIYF
CDR3nt: TGTGCCAGCCGTAAGGACGGAAACACCATATATTTT

j_gene: TRBJ1-6
abundance: .
v_gene: TRBV7-2
d_gene: TRBD1
CDR3aa: CASSLGRGSNSPLHF
CDR3nt: TGTGCCAGCAGCTTAGGCAGGGGGAGTAATTCACCCCTCCACTTT

j_gene: TRBJ2-7
abundance: .
v_gene: TRBV7-2
d_gene: TRBD1
CDR3aa: CASSFDRGYEQYF
CDR3nt: TGTGCCAGCAGCTTTGACAGGGGTTACGAGCAGTACTTC

j_gene: TRBJ1-5
abundance: .
v_gene: TRBV4-3
d_gene: TRBD1
CDR3aa: CASSQRLSGQFNQPQHF
CDR3nt: TGCGCCAGCAGCCAAAGATTATCGGGACAGTTTAATCAGCCCCAGCATTTT

j_gene: TRBJ1-3
abundance: .
v_gene: TRBV3-1/TRBV3-2
d_gene: .
CDR3aa: CASSQAGNTIYF
CDR3nt: TGTGCCAGCAGCCAAGCCGGAAACACCATATATTTT

j_gene: TRBJ2-1
abundance: .
v_gene: TRBV14
d_gene: .
CDR3aa: CASSRTRVNNEQFF
CDR3nt: TGTGCCAGCAGCCGTACCCGGGTGAACAATGAGCAGTTCTTC

j_gene: TRBJ1-5
abundance: .
v_gene: TRBV19
d_gene: TRBD1
CDR3aa: CASSRPWWRDRENQPQHF
CDR3nt: TGTGCCAGTAGTAGGCCGTGGTGGAGGGACAGGGAAAATCAGCCCCAGCATTTT

j_gene: TRBJ1-1
abundance: .
v_gene: TRBV7-2
d_gene: .
CDR3aa: CASSLVWQNTEAFF
CDR3nt: TGTGCCAGCAGCTTAGTTTGGCAGAACACTGAAGCTTTCTTT

j_gene: TRBJ2-7
abundance: .
v_gene: TRBV5-3
d_gene: .
CDR3aa: CARSLAGRGGGSYEQYF
CDR3nt: TGTGCCAGAAGCTTGGCGGGCAGGGGTGGGGGTTCCTACGAGCAGTACTTC

j_gene: TRBJ2-7
abundance: .
v_gene: TRBV5-1
d_gene: .
CDR3aa: CASSPAGHAKIYEQYF
CDR3nt: TGCGCCAGCAGCCCGGCCGGACACGCAAAAATCTACGAGCAGTACTTC

j_gene: TRBJ2-4
abundance: .
v_gene: TRBV5-4
d_gene: .
CDR3aa: CASSFPGLGNIQYF
CDR3nt: TGTGCCAGCAGCTTCCCAGGGTTGGGAAACATTCAGTACTTC

j_gene: TRBJ1-5
abundance: .
v_gene: TRBV5-1
d_gene: .
CDR3aa: CASSLQGNQPQHF
CDR3nt: TGCGCCAGCAGCTTGCAGGGAAATCAGCCCCAGCATTTT

j_gene: TRBJ1-3
abundance: .
v_gene: TRBV6-2/TRBV6-3
d_gene: .
CDR3aa: CASSYSGNTIYF
CDR3nt: TGTGCCAGCAGTTATTCTGGAAACACCATATATTTT

j_gene: TRBJ1-5
abundance: .
v_gene: TRBV7-2
d_gene: TRBD1
CDR3aa: CASSSGTGYQPQHF
CDR3nt: TGTGCCAGCAGCTCCGGGACAGGGTATCAGCCCCAGCATTTT

j_gene: TRBJ1-1
abundance: .
v_gene: TRBV7-8
d_gene: .
CDR3aa: CASSLLAGRGAFF
CDR3nt: TGTGCCAGCAGCTTACTGGCGGGCCGGGGGGCTTTCTTT

j_gene: TRBJ1-4
abundance: once
v_gene: TRBV30
d_gene: .
CDR3aa: CAWSVPGATLVFF
CDR3nt: TGTGCCTGGAGTGTACCGGGGGCGACTCTAGTGTTTTTT

j_gene: TRBJ1-5
abundance: .
v_gene: TRBV19
d_gene: .
CDR3aa: CASSIGGYSNQPQHF
CDR3nt: TGTGCCAGTAGTATTGGCGGGTATAGCAATCAGCCCCAGCATTTT

j_gene: TRBJ1-1
abundance: .
v_gene: TRBV12-3/TRBV12-4
d_gene: .
CDR3aa: CASSLNRVTEAFF
CDR3nt: TGTGCCAGCAGTCTAAACAGGGTCACTGAAGCTTTCTTT

j_gene: TRBJ1-1
abundance: .
v_gene: TRBV11-1
d_gene: TRBD1
CDR3aa: CASSQWTGANTEAFF
CDR3nt: TGTGCCAGCAGCCAGTGGACAGGGGCGAACACTGAAGCTTTCTTT

j_gene: TRBJ2-7
abundance: .
v_gene: TRBV7-2
d_gene: TRBD2
CDR3aa: CASSLEAGGIYEQYF
CDR3nt: TGTGCCAGCAGCTTAGAAGCGGGGGGGATCTACGAGCAGTACTTC

j_gene: TRBJ2-5
abundance: .
v_gene: TRBV11-3
d_gene: .
CDR3aa: CASSLDGGAGETQYF
CDR3nt: TGTGCCAGCAGCTTAGATGGGGGGGCCGGGGAGACCCAGTACTTC

j_gene: TRBJ1-2
abundance: .
v_gene: TRBV5-1
d_gene: .
CDR3aa: CASSFLGKGNYGYTF
CDR3nt: TGCGCCAGCAGCTTTCTGGGCAAGGGTAACTATGGCTACACCTTC

j_gene: TRBJ2-7
abundance: .
v_gene: TRBV4-1
d_gene: .
CDR3aa: CASSQGRGPNYEQYF
CDR3nt: TGCGCCAGCAGCCAAGGGCGTGGGCCAAACTACGAGCAGTACTTC

j_gene: TRBJ2-1
abundance: .
v_gene: TRBV6-4
d_gene: TRBD2
CDR3aa: CASSWSGTDNEQFF
CDR3nt: TGTGCCAGCAGTTGGAGCGGGACGGACAATGAGCAGTTCTTC

j_gene: TRBJ1-5
abundance: .
v_gene: TRBV12-5
d_gene: .
CDR3aa: CASADPDEGNQPQHF
CDR3nt: TGTGCTAGTGCCGACCCGGACGAGGGCAATCAGCCCCAGCATTTT

j_gene: TRBJ2-3
abundance: once
v_gene: TRBV27
d_gene: TRBD1
CDR3aa: CASSPRYRQGSTDTQYF
CDR3nt: TGTGCCAGCAGTCCACGTTACCGACAGGGGAGCACAGATACGCAGTATTTT

j_gene: TRBJ1-1
abundance: .
v_gene: TRBV6-5
d_gene: .
CDR3aa: CASTLLSGFTEAFF
CDR3nt: TGTGCCAGCACCCTCCTTTCGGGTTTCACTGAAGCTTTCTTT

j_gene: TRBJ2-5
abundance: .
v_gene: TRBV7-9
d_gene: TRBD2
CDR3aa: CASSGTSALQPQETQYF
CDR3nt: TGTGCCAGCAGCGGGACTAGCGCGCTTCAACCCCAAGAGACCCAGTACTTC

j_gene: TRBJ2-7
abundance: once
v_gene: TRBV12-3/TRBV12-4
d_gene: TRBD1
CDR3aa: CASSLRDSTPQYF
CDR3nt: TGTGCCAGCAGTTTACGGGACAGCACGCCGCAGTACTTC

j_gene: TRBJ1-4
abundance: medium-sized
v_gene: TRBV4-1
d_gene: .
CDR3aa: CASSPRATNEKLFF
CDR3nt: TGCGCCAGCAGCCCTCGGGCAACTAATGAAAAACTGTTTTTT

j_gene: TRBJ2-2
abundance: few
v_gene: TRBV5-1
d_gene: TRBD1
CDR3aa: CASSQQGFANTGELFF
CDR3nt: TGCGCCAGCAGCCAACAGGGGTTCGCGAACACCGGGGAGCTGTTTTTT

j_gene: TRBJ1-2
abundance: .
v_gene: TRBV7-9
d_gene: .
CDR3aa: CASSLVEGLGYTF
CDR3nt: TGTGCCAGCAGCTTAGTGGAAGGGTTGGGATACACCTTC

j_gene: TRBJ1-2
abundance: .
v_gene: TRBV7-9
d_gene: .
CDR3aa: CASSLLNEDYGYTF
CDR3nt: TGTGCCAGCAGCTTACTAAACGAGGACTATGGCTACACCTTC

j_gene: TRBJ1-1
abundance: .
v_gene: TRBV18
d_gene: TRBD1
CDR3aa: CASSPLEGGGNKGTEAFF
CDR3nt: TGTGCCAGCTCACCACTAGAAGGGGGCGGGAATAAGGGCACTGAAGCTTTCTTT

j_gene: TRBJ2-2
abundance: once
v_gene: TRBV4-1
d_gene: .
CDR3aa: CASSQSNTGELFF
CDR3nt: TGCGCCAGCAGCCAGTCGAACACCGGGGAGCTGTTTTTT

j_gene: TRBJ1-1
abundance: .
v_gene: TRBV7-6
d_gene: TRBD1
CDR3aa: CASSPSTGWNTEAFF
CDR3nt: TGTGCCAGCAGCCCTTCGACAGGGTGGAACACTGAAGCTTTCTTT

j_gene: TRBJ1-2
abundance: .
v_gene: TRBV19
d_gene: .
CDR3aa: CASSTHQAFYGYTF
CDR3nt: TGTGCCAGTAGTACACACCAGGCGTTCTATGGCTACACCTTC

j_gene: TRBJ1-1
abundance: once
v_gene: TRBV29-1
d_gene: TRBD1
CDR3aa: CSGHRQGVTEAFF
CDR3nt: TGCAGCGGCCATAGACAGGGGGTGACTGAAGCTTTCTTT

j_gene: TRBJ1-5
abundance: .
v_gene: TRBV15
d_gene: .
CDR3aa: CATGEISNQPQHF
CDR3nt: TGTGCCACCGGAGAGATAAGCAATCAGCCCCAGCATTTT